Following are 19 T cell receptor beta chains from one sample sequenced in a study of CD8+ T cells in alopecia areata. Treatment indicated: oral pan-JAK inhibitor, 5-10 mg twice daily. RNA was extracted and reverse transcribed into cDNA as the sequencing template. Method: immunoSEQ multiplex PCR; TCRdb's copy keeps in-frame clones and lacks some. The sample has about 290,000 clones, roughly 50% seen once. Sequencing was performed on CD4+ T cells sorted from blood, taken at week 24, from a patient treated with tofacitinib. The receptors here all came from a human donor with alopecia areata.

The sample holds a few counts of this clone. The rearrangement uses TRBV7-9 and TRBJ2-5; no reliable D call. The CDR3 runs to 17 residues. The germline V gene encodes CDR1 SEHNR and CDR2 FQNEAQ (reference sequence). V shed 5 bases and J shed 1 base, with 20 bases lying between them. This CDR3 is CASSQPGQTPSQETQYF. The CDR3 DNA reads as TGTGCCAGCAGCCAACCCGGGCAAACCCCCAGCCAAGAGACCCAGTACTTC. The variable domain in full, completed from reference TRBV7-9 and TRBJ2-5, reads DTGVSQNPRHKITKRGQNVTFRCDPISEHNRLYWYRQTLGQGPEFLTYFQNEAQLEKSRLLSDRFSAERPKGSFSTLEIQRTEQGDSAMYLCASSQPGQTPSQETQYFGPGTRLLVL.

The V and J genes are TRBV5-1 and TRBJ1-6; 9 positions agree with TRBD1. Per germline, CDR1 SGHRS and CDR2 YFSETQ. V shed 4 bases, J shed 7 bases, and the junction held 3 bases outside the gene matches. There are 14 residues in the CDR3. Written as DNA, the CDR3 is TGCGCCAGCAGCGTACAGGGGGCAAATTCACCCCTCCACTTT. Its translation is CASSVQGANSPLHF.

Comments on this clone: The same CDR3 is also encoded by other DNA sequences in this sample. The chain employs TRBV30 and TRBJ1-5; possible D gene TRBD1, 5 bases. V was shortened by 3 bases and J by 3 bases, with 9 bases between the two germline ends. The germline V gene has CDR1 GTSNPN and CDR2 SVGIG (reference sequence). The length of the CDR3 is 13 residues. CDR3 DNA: TGTGCCTGGAGGCCAGGGTTCAATCAGCCCCAGCATTTT. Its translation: CAWRPGFNQPQHF. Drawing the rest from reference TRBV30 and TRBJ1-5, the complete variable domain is SQTIHQWPATLVQPVGSPLSLECTVEGTSNPNLYWYRQAAGRGLQLLFYSVGIGQISSEVPQNLSASRPQDRQFILSSKKLLLSDSGFYLCAWRPGFNQPQHFGDGTRLSIL.

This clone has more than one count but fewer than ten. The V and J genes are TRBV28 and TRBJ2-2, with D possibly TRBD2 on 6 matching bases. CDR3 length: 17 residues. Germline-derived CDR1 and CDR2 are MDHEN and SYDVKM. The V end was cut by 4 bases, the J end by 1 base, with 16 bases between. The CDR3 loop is CASSSLSSGLNTGELFF. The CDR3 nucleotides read TGTGCCAGCAGTTCCCTCTCCAGCGGGTTGAACACCGGGGAGCTGTTTTTT.

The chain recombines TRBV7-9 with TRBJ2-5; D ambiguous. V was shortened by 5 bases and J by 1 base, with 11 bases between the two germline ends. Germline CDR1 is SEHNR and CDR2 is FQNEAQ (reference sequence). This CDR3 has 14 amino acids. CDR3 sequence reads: CASSQTVVQETQYF. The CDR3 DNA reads TGTGCCAGCAGCCAAACAGTAGTCCAAGAGACCCAGTACTTC. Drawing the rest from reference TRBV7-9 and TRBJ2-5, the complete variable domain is DTGVSQNPRHKITKRGQNVTFRCDPISEHNRLYWYRQTLGQGPEFLTYFQNEAQLEKSRLLSDRFSAERPKGSFSTLEIQRTEQGDSAMYLCASSQTVVQETQYFGPGTRLLVL.

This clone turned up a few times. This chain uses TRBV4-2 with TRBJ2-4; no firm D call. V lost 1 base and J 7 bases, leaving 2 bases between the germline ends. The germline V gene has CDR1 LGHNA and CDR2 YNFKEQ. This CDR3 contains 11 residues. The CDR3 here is CASSQGNIQYF. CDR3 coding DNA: TGTGCCAGCAGCCAAGGCAACATTCAGTACTTC.

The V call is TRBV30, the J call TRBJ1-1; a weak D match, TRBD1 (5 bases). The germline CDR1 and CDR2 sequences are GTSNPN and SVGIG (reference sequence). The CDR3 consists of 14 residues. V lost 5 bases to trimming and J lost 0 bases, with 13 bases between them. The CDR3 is CAWAWGVVNTEAFF. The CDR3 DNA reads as TGTGCCTGGGCTTGGGGGGTGGTGAACACTGAAGCTTTCTTT.

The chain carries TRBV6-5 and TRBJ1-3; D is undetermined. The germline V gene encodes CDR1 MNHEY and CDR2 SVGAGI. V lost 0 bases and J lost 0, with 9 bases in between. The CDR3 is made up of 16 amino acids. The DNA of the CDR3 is TGTGCCAGCAGTTACTCTCAGTGGAACTCTGGAAACACCATATATTTT. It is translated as CASSYSQWNSGNTIYF.

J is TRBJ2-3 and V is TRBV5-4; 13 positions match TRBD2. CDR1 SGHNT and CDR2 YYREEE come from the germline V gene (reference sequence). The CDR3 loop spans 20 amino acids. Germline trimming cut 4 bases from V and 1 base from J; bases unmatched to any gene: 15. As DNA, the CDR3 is TGTGCCAGCAGCGGCAGCGGTACTAGCGGGGGGGCGGTGGGCACAGATACGCAGTATTTT. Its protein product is CASSGSGTSGGAVGTDTQYF.

CDR3 sequence reads: CASSRDWGQGYNEQFF. The CDR3 region has the DNA TGTGCCAGCAGCCGGGATTGGGGACAGGGGTACAATGAGCAGTTCTTC. The chain combines TRBV4-2 with TRBJ2-1; TRBD1 matches 10 bases. Germline values: CDR1 LGHNA, CDR2 YNFKEQ. The CDR3 contains 16 residues. J lost 4 bases, V lost 4 bases, and 7 bases had no gene match.

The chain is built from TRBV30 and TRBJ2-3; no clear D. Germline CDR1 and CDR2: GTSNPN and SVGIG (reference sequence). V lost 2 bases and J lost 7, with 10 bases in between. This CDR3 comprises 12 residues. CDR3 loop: CAWSPLSYTQYF. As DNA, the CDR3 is TGTGCCTGGAGTCCCTTATCTTATACGCAGTATTTT.

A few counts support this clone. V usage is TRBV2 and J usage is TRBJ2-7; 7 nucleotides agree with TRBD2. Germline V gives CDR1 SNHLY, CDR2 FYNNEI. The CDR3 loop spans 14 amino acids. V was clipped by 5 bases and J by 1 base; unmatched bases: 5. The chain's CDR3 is CASSPGLPSYEQYF. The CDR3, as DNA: TGTGCCAGCAGTCCGGGACTACCTTCCTACGAGCAGTACTTC.

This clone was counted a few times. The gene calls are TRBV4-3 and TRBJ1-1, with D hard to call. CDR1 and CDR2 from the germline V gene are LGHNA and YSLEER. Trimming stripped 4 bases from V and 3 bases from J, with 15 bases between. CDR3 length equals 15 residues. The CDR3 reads CASSLDGQRDTEAFF. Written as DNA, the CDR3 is TGCGCCAGCAGCCTGGACGGCCAGCGGGACACTGAAGCTTTCTTT.

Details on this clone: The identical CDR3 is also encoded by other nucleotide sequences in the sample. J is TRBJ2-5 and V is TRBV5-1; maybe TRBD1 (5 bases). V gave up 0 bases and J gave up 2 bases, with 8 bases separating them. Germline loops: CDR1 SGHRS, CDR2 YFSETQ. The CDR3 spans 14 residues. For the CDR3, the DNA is TGCGCCAGCAGCTTGGGACAGCCTCAAGAGACCCAGTACTTC. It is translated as CASSLGQPQETQYF.

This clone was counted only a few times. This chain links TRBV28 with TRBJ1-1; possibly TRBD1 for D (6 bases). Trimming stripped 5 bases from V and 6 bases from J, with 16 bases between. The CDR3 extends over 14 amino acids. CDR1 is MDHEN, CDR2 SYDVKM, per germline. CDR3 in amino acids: CASSPHGTSSEAFF. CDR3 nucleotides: TGTGCCAGCAGTCCGCACGGGACATCCTCTGAAGCTTTCTTT.

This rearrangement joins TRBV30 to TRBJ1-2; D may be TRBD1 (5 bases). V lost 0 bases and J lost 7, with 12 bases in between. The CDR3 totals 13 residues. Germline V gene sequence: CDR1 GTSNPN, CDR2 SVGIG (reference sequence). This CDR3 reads CAWSVQGHTGYTF. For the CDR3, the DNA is TGTGCCTGGAGTGTCCAGGGCCATACTGGCTACACCTTC.

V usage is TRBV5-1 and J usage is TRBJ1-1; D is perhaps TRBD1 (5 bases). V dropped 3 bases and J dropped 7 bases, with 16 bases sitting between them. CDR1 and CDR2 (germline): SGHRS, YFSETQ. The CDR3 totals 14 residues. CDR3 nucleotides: TGCGCCAGCAGCTCGAATCAGGGCTTCCTTGAAGCTTTCTTT. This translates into CASSSNQGFLEAFF.

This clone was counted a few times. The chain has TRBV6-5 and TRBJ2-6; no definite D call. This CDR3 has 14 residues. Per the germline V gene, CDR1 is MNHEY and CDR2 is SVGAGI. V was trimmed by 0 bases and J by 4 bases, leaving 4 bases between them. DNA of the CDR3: TGTGCCAGCAGTTACTCCGGGGGGGCCAACGTCCTGACTTTC. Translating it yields CASSYSGGANVLTF.

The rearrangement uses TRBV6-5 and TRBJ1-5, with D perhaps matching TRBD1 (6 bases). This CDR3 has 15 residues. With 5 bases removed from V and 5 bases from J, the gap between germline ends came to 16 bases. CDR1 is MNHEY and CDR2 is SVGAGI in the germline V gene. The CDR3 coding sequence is TGTGCCAGCAGTCGGACGACAGGCGGGTATCAGCCCCAGCATTTT. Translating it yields CASSRTTGGYQPQHF.